Listed below are T cell receptor beta chains from one sample, sequenced in a study of T cells of healthy individuals. Using its own MiXCR run on the 5' RACE reads, TCRdb lists one record per CDR3 protein. Of nearly 100,000 distinct CDR3 sequences in the sample, approximately 15% were seen once. The origin of the receptors is a human donor in good health. The CDR3 runs from the conserved cysteine through the conserved F or W. D genes are given only for firm matches. Size tells how often a clone was seen (once, few, many) or the class of an expanded clone, and some rows leave it out.

v_gene: TRBV29-1; d_gene: TRBD2; abundance: once; j_gene: TRBJ2-3; CDR3nt: TGCAGCGCTGCGACTAGCGGGGGGGCTAGCACAGATACGCAGTATTTT; CDR3aa: CSAATSGGASTDTQYF
v_gene: TRBV20-1; d_gene: -; abundance: few; j_gene: TRBJ2-1; CDR3nt: TGCAGTGCTAAACAGGGGGGGGTTGAGCAGTTCTTC; CDR3aa: CSAKQGGVEQFF
v_gene: TRBV3-1; d_gene: TRBD2; abundance: -; j_gene: TRBJ2-1; CDR3nt: TGTGCCAGCAGCCCTAGTGCGGGACTAGCGAACAATGAGCAGTTCTTC; CDR3aa: CASSPSAGLANNEQFF
v_gene: TRBV7-2; d_gene: TRBD2; abundance: few; j_gene: TRBJ2-5; CDR3nt: TGTGCCAGCAGCGAGTGGGGACTAGCGGGAGTCCAAGAGACCCAGTACTTC; CDR3aa: CASSEWGLAGVQETQYF
v_gene: TRBV11-1; d_gene: TRBD2; abundance: -; j_gene: TRBJ2-1; CDR3nt: TGTGCCAGCAGCCCCCGGACTAGGACTTACAATGAGCAGTTCTTC; CDR3aa: CASSPRTRTYNEQFF
v_gene: TRBV28; d_gene: TRBD2; abundance: few; j_gene: TRBJ2-4; CDR3nt: TGTGCCAGCAGTAAAGGAGGGACTAGCGGGAGCAACATTCAGTACTTC; CDR3aa: CASSKGGTSGSNIQYF
v_gene: TRBV7-9; d_gene: -; abundance: -; j_gene: TRBJ1-1; CDR3nt: TGTGCCAGCAGTCGCCGGGGATGGGGCGAGGAAGCTTTCTTT; CDR3aa: CASSRRGWGEEAFF
v_gene: TRBV25-1; d_gene: -; abundance: -; j_gene: TRBJ1-6; CDR3nt: TGTGCCAGCAGTGAATTGAGGCTGAGTGCACCCCTCCACTTT; CDR3aa: CASSELRLSAPLHF
v_gene: TRBV3-1; d_gene: TRBD2; abundance: -; j_gene: TRBJ2-5; CDR3nt: TGTGCCAGCAGCCCGGGACTAGCGGGTCAAGAGACCCAGTACTTC; CDR3aa: CASSPGLAGQETQYF
v_gene: TRBV10-3; d_gene: TRBD2; abundance: -; j_gene: TRBJ2-1; CDR3nt: TGTGCCATCAGTGAGTCGCGTCTAGCGGGCTCCAATGAGCAGTTCTTC; CDR3aa: CAISESRLAGSNEQFF
v_gene: TRBV10-3; d_gene: -; abundance: -; j_gene: TRBJ1-2; CDR3nt: TGTGCCACCCAACAGGTTTTCACTAACTATGGCTACACCTTC; CDR3aa: CATQQVFTNYGYTF
v_gene: TRBV4-1; d_gene: -; abundance: -; j_gene: TRBJ2-3; CDR3nt: TGCGCCAGCAGCCAAGATGGCTCACCCCCTTCAGATACGCAGTATTTT; CDR3aa: CASSQDGSPPSDTQYF
v_gene: TRBV28; d_gene: -; abundance: -; j_gene: TRBJ2-7; CDR3nt: TGTGCCAGCAGTGATCCCGGGACACGTTCCTACGAGCAGTACTTC; CDR3aa: CASSDPGTRSYEQYF
v_gene: TRBV7-2; d_gene: TRBD1; abundance: -; j_gene: TRBJ2-1; CDR3nt: TGTGCCAGCAGCCCGGGACAGAGTTTCAATGAGCAGTTCTTC; CDR3aa: CASSPGQSFNEQFF
v_gene: TRBV12-3/TRBV12-4; d_gene: -; abundance: medium-sized; j_gene: TRBJ2-7; CDR3nt: TGTGCCAGCAGCAACAGTGGCAGCTCCTACGAGCAGTACTTC; CDR3aa: CASSNSGSSYEQYF
v_gene: TRBV28; d_gene: -; abundance: few; j_gene: TRBJ2-2; CDR3nt: TGTGCCAGCAGTTTGGCCAGGGTACCCGGGGAGCTGTTTTTT; CDR3aa: CASSLARVPGELFF
v_gene: TRBV27; d_gene: -; abundance: few; j_gene: TRBJ2-1; CDR3nt: TGTGCCAGCAGTAACCTGGATTCTCCTACCGATGAGCAGTTCTTC; CDR3aa: CASSNLDSPTDEQFF
v_gene: TRBV5-6; d_gene: TRBD2; abundance: few; j_gene: TRBJ2-2; CDR3nt: TGTGCCAGCAGCCCTATCTCCGGGACTAGCGGGAGGGCCGGGGAGCTGTTTTTT; CDR3aa: CASSPISGTSGRAGELFF
v_gene: TRBV20-1; d_gene: TRBD2; abundance: -; j_gene: TRBJ2-7; CDR3nt: TGCAGTGCTACTAAGACTAGCGGGAGGACTCAGTACTTC; CDR3aa: CSATKTSGRTQYF
v_gene: TRBV12-3/TRBV12-4; d_gene: TRBD1; abundance: -; j_gene: TRBJ2-3; CDR3nt: TGTGCCAGCAGTTTATGGACAGGGGCTAGCACAGATACGCAGTATTTT; CDR3aa: CASSLWTGASTDTQYF
v_gene: TRBV20-1; d_gene: TRBD2; abundance: many; j_gene: TRBJ2-1; CDR3nt: TGCAGTGCGGCCGACGTCTTAGCGGGGGGGTACAGTGAGCAGTTCTTC; CDR3aa: CSAADVLAGGYSEQFF
v_gene: TRBV20-1; d_gene: TRBD1; abundance: many; j_gene: TRBJ1-2; CDR3nt: TGCATGGGACAGGGGGATCGTTTTAACTATGGCTACACCTTC; CDR3aa: CMGQGDRFNYGYTF
v_gene: TRBV10-3; d_gene: -; abundance: many; j_gene: TRBJ1-4; CDR3nt: TGTGCCATCAGTGAGCTGGGGGCGACTAATGAAAAACTGTTTTTT; CDR3aa: CAISELGATNEKLFF
v_gene: TRBV2; d_gene: -; abundance: few; j_gene: TRBJ1-1; CDR3nt: TGTGCCGGGACCCCCAATCTAAACACTGAAGCTTTCTTT; CDR3aa: CAGTPNLNTEAFF
v_gene: TRBV5-6; d_gene: TRBD1; abundance: many; j_gene: TRBJ2-7; CDR3nt: TGTGCCAGCAGCTCCGGACAGGGAGTGCAGTACTTC; CDR3aa: CASSSGQGVQYF